The 12 T cell receptor beta chains given below trace back to one sample, sequenced in a study of cytomegalovirus exposure and HLA in healthy donors. 60 Vbeta and 13 Jbeta primers were used in PCR. Profiling relied on immunoSEQ multiplex PCR, and the TCRdb table lists in-frame clones only, not all of them. The sample has approximately 170,000 clones; over 80% are singletons. Sequencing used PBMCs. These receptors all come from a woman between 50 and 59 years old in good health and CMV-seropositive.

The rearrangement links TRBV6-5 to TRBJ1-2, with D possibly matching TRBD1 (6 bases). Germline-derived CDR1 and CDR2 are MNHEY and SVGAGI. V was pared by 5 bases and J by 7 bases, with 14 bases between. This CDR3 contains 13 residues. CDR3 protein: CASSVNRAAGYTF. The CDR3 region has the DNA TGTGCCAGCAGTGTCAACAGGGCCGCTGGCTACACCTTC.

V gene TRBV7-6 combines with J gene TRBJ2-1, with 10 bases matching TRBD2. J was trimmed by 9 bases and V by 3 bases; bases with no gene match: 5. In germline, CDR1 is SGHVS, CDR2 FNYEAQ. This CDR3 contains 14 residues. CDR3 region: CASSFSGGAVEQFF. The CDR3 DNA follows: TGTGCCAGCAGCTTCAGCGGGGGGGCGGTTGAGCAGTTCTTC. Looking up the rest from reference TRBV7-6 and TRBJ2-1 gives the full variable domain: GAGVSQSPRYKVTKRGQDVALRCDPISGHVSLYWYRQALGQGPEFLTYFNYEAQQDKSGLPNDRFSAERPEGSISTLTIQRTEQRDSAMYRCASSFSGGAVEQFFGPGTRLTVL.

This sequence joins TRBV6-1 and TRBJ1-2; 11 bases line up with TRBD1. J gave up 2 bases and V 4 bases, and 3 bases lay outside the gene matches. Looked up from germline, CDR1 is MNHNS and CDR2 is SASEGT. The CDR3 is made up of 15 amino acids. The CDR3, as DNA: TGTGCCAGCAGTGGGGGACAGGGGGGAAACTATGGCTACACCTTC. Translated, it gives CASSGGQGGNYGYTF.

CDR3 in amino acids: CASSVEGQGRSPLHF. The CDR3 DNA sequence: TGTGCCAGCAGTGTGGAAGGACAGGGAAGGTCACCCCTCCACTTT. The genes are TRBV6-4 and TRBJ1-6; 8 nucleotides line up with TRBD1. Germline CDR1 MRHNA, CDR2 SNTAGT. The V and J ends lost 4 bases and 10 bases, in that order; junction bases with no gene match: 9. The CDR3 is 15 amino acids.

J is TRBJ1-1 and V is TRBV27; 10 nucleotides align to TRBD1. With 2 bases clipped from V and 7 bases from J, the junction kept 4 bases outside the gene matches. This CDR3 contains 14 residues. CDR1 is MNHEY, CDR2 SMNVEV, per germline (reference sequence). CDR3 sequence reads: CASSLGQGVNEAFF. CDR3 DNA: TGTGCCAGCAGTTTAGGACAGGGGGTTAATGAAGCTTTCTTT.

The J gene is TRBJ2-7, the V gene TRBV6-5; the D gene is possibly TRBD1 (6 bases). V gave up 6 bases and J gave up 2 bases, with 11 bases separating them. CDR1 is MNHEY and CDR2 is SVGAGI in the germline V gene. The CDR3 extends over 13 amino acids. The CDR3 loop reads CASSAGVAYEQYF. The CDR3, as DNA: TGTGCCAGCAGCGCAGGGGTGGCCTACGAGCAGTACTTC.

This chain joins TRBV9 and TRBJ2-5, with TRBD2 identical over 7 bases. CDR1 and CDR2 (germline): SGDLS, YYNGEE. The CDR3 contains 15 residues. J gave up 4 bases and V 1 base, and 7 bases lay outside the gene matches. This chain's CDR3 is CASSVRGGGGETQYF. The DNA for the CDR3 is TGTGCCAGCAGCGTACGTGGGGGGGGAGGAGAGACCCAGTACTTC.

V and J are TRBV28 and TRBJ2-1; TRBD1 might be the D (6 bases). The germline gives CDR1 MDHEN, CDR2 SYDVKM. Trimming removed 6 bases from V and 7 bases from J, with 13 bases in between. The CDR3 consists of 13 residues. CDR3 residues: CASSRWGRNEQFF. The CDR3 DNA reads TGTGCCAGCAGCCGCTGGGGGCGTAATGAGCAGTTCTTC.

CDR3 nucleotides: TGTGCAAGTCGCTTAGTTACGGGGGACAGAGACTACCCTGAAGCTTTCTTT. Translated: CASRLVTGDRDYPEAFF. The chain is built from TRBV12-2 and TRBJ1-1; the table's D call of TRBD1 was not tested on the DNA. TRBV12-2 is a documented pseudogene. CDR3 length: 17 amino acids.

CDR3 amino acids: CASSVGAATNEKLFF. Here the CDR3 DNA reads TGTGCCAGCAGCGTAGGGGCAGCAACTAATGAAAAACTGTTTTTT. V usage is TRBV9 and J usage is TRBJ1-4, with D hard to call. V lost 0 bases and J lost 0, with 6 bases in between. Looked up from germline, CDR1 is SGDLS and CDR2 is YYNGEE. The CDR3 has 15 residues.

The rearrangement links TRBV29-1 to TRBJ2-1; the D gene is possibly TRBD2 (5 bases). V dropped 3 bases and J dropped 7 bases, with 10 bases sitting between them. The germline CDR1 and CDR2 sequences are SQVTM and ANQGSEA. This CDR3 has 12 amino acids. The CDR3 here is CSVDRLANEQFF. CDR3 DNA: TGCAGCGTTGACAGGCTAGCAAATGAGCAGTTCTTC.

V gene TRBV19 combines with J gene TRBJ1-2, with D uncertain. Between the trimmed V and J ends, which lost 4 bases and 6 bases, there was a span of 9 bases. The CDR3 spans 12 residues. Germline CDR1 LNHDA, CDR2 SQIVND (reference sequence). CDR3 DNA sequence: TGTGCCAGTAGTAAATCCGGGGATGGCTACACCTTC. This sequence encodes CASSKSGDGYTF.